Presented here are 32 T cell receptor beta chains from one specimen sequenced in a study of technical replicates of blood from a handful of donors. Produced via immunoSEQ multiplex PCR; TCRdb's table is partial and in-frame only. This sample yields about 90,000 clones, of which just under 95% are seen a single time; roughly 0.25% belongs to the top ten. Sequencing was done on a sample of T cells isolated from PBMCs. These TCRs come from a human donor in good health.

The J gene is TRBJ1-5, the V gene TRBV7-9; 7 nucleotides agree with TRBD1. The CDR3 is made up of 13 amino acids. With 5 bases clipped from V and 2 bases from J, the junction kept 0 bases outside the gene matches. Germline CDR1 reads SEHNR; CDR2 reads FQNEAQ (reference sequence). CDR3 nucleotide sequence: TGTGCCAGCAGCCAGGGGGGCAATCAGCCCCAGCATTTT. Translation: CASSQGGNQPQHF.

The CDR3 region has the DNA TGTGCCAGCAGCCGCACCCGAAAGGACAGGGGCGGCTACACCTTC. Its protein is CASSRTRKDRGGYTF. The rearrangement joins TRBV5-6 to TRBJ1-2, with 9 bases matching TRBD1. V trimming: 4 bases; J trimming: 8 bases; junction bases outside the gene matches: 12. This CDR3 is 15 amino acids long. CDR1 and CDR2 (germline): SGHDT, YYEEEE.

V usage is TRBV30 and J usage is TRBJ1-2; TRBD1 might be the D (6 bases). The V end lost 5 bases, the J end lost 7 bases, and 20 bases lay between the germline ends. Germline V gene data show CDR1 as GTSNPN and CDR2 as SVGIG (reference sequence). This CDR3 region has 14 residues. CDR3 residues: CAWQGFGRWGGYTF. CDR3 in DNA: TGTGCCTGGCAGGGGTTCGGGAGGTGGGGTGGCTACACCTTC.

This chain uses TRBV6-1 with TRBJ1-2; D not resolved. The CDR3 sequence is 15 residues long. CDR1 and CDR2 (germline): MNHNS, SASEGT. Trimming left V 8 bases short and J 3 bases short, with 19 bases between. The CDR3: CASYRGGGRHYGYTF. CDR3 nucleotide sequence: TGTGCCAGCTATCGAGGAGGAGGGAGGCACTATGGCTACACCTTC.

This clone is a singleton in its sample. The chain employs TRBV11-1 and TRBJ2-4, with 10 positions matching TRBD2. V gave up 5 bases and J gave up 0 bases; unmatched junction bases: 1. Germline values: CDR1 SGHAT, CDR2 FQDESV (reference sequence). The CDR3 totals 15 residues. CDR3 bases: TGTGCCAGCAGCCCTAGCGGGAGAGCCAAAAACATTCAGTACTTC. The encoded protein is CASSPSGRAKNIQYF.

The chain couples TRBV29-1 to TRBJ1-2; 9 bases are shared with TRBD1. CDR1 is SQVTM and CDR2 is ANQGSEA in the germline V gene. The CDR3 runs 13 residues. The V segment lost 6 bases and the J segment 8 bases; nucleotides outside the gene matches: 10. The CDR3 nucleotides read TGCAGCGTCTTACCGGGACAGGGAACCGGCTACACCTTC. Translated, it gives CSVLPGQGTGYTF.

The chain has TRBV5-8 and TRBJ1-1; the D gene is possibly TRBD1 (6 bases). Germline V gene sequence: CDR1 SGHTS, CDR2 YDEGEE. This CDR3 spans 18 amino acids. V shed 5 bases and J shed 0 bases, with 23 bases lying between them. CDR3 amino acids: CASSFGPKGGILNTEAFF. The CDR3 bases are TGTGCCAGCAGTTTTGGGCCGAAGGGGGGGATCCTGAACACTGAAGCTTTCTTT. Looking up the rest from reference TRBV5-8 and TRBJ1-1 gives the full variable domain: EAGVTQSPTHLIKTRGQQATLRCSPISGHTSVYWYQQALGLGLQFLLWYDEGEERNRGNFPPRFSGRQFPNYSSELNVNALELEDSALYLCASSFGPKGGILNTEAFFGQGTRLTVV.

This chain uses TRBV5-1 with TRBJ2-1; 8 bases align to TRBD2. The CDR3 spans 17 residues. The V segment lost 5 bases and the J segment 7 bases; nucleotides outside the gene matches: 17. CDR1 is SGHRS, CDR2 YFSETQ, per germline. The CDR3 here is CASSEPQPGGPWNEQFF. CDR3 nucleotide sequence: TGCGCCAGCAGTGAACCCCAACCGGGAGGGCCATGGAATGAGCAGTTCTTC.

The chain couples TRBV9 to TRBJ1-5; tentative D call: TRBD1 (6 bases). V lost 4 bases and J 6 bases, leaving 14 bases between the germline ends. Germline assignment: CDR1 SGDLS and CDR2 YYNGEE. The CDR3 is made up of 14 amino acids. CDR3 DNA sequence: TGTGCCAGCAGCCCCAGCCTGGACAGTCAGCCCCAGCATTTT. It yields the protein CASSPSLDSQPQHF.

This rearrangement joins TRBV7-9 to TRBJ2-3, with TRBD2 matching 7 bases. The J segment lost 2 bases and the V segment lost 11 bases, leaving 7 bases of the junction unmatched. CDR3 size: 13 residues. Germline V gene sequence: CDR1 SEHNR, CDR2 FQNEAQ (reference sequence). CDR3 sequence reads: CAAGRSDTDTQYF. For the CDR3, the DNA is TGTGCCGCCGGGAGGTCCGACACAGATACGCAGTATTTT.

The chain's CDR3 is CASSSRESFSGRAGLLEQFF. For the CDR3, the DNA is TGTGCCAGCAGTTCCCGGGAAAGTTTCAGCGGGAGGGCGGGTTTACTGGAGCAGTTCTTC. V usage is TRBV28 and J usage is TRBJ2-1; 10 bases line up with TRBD2. J gave up 10 bases and V 4 bases, and 25 bases lay outside the gene matches. Germline assignment: CDR1 MDHEN and CDR2 SYDVKM. The CDR3 is 20 amino acids.

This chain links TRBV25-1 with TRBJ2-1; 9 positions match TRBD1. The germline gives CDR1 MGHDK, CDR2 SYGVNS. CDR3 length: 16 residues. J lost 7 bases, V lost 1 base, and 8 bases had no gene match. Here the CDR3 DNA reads TGTGCCAGCAGTGAATCTATCGGGACAGGGCAAAATGAGCAGTTCTTC. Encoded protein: CASSESIGTGQNEQFF.

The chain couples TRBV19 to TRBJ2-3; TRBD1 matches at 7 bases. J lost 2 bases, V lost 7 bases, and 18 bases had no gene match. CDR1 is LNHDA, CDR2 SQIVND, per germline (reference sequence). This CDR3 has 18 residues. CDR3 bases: TGTGCCAGTACCATAAAAGGGGCGCTCAGGGGGATCACAGATACGCAGTATTTT. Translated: CASTIKGALRGITDTQYF. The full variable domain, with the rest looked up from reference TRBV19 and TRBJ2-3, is DGGITQSPKYLFRKEGQNVTLSCEQNLNHDAMYWYRQDPGQGLRLIYYSQIVNDFQKGDIAEGYSVSREKKESFPLTVTSAQKNPTAFYLCASTIKGALRGITDTQYFGPGTRLTVL.

The CDR3 spells CAISADGVNTGELFF. The CDR3 DNA sequence: TGTGCCATCAGTGCCGACGGGGTGAACACCGGGGAGCTGTTTTTT. This rearrangement joins TRBV10-3 to TRBJ2-2; TRBD2 is a possible D gene (5 bases). Trimming shortened V by 4 bases and J by 1 base, and 10 bases separated the two germline ends. The CDR3 runs to 15 residues. Germline CDR1 and CDR2: ENHRY and SYGVKD.

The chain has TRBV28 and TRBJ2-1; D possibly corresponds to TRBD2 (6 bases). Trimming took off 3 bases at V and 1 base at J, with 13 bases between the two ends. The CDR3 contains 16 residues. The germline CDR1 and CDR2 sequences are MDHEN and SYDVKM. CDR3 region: CASSFWAGRSYNEQFF. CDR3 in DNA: TGTGCCAGCAGTTTTTGGGCGGGGAGGTCCTACAATGAGCAGTTCTTC.

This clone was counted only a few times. CDR3 in DNA: TGTGCCAGCAGGGGTGATGGGAGTAAGTACTTC. Residues: CASRGDGSKYF. The J gene is TRBJ2-7, the V gene TRBV2; TRBD2 might be the D (5 bases). Germline assignment: CDR1 SNHLY and CDR2 FYNNEI. The V end was cut by 6 bases, the J end by 11 bases, with 14 bases between. This CDR3 has 11 amino acids.

CDR3 sequence: CASSIMGLRETQYF. The DNA of the CDR3 is TGTGCCAGTAGTATCATGGGGCTAAGGGAGACCCAGTACTTC. The chain uses TRBV19 and TRBJ2-5, with D tentatively TRBD1 (5 bases). The germline V gene has CDR1 LNHDA and CDR2 SQIVND (reference sequence). The CDR3 consists of 14 residues. Between the trimmed V and J ends, which lost 3 bases and 5 bases, there was a span of 13 bases.

The CDR3 DNA is TGTGCCAGCAGCTTAACAAGCGTTTTCTACAATGAGCAGTTCTTC. Translation: CASSLTSVFYNEQFF. The J gene is TRBJ2-1, the V gene TRBV7-8; D remains ambiguous. The germline V and J ends were trimmed by 2 bases and 3 bases, with 11 bases remaining between them. The CDR3 consists of 15 residues. Germline V gene data show CDR1 as SGHVS and CDR2 as FQNEAQ.

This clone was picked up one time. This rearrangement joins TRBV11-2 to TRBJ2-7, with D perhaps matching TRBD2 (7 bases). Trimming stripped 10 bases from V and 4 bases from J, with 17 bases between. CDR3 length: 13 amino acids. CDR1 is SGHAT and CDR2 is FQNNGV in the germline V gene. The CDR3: CATRGAIGYEQYF. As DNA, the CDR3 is TGTGCCACCCGGGGGGCGATAGGGTACGAGCAGTACTTC.

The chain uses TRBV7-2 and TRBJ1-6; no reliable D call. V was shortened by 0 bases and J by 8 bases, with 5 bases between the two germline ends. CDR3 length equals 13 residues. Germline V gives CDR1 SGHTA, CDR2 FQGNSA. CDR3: CASSLAEDSPLHF. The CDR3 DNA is TGTGCCAGCAGCTTAGCAGAGGATTCACCCCTCCACTTT.

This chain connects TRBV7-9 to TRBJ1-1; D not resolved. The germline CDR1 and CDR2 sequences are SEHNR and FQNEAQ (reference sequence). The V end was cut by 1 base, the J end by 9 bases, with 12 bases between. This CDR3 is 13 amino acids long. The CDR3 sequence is CASSLDRRGQAFF. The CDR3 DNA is TGTGCCAGCAGCTTAGATAGACGGGGTCAAGCTTTCTTT. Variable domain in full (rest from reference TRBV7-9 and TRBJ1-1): DTGVSQNPRHKITKRGQNVTFRCDPISEHNRLYWYRQTLGQGPEFLTYFQNEAQLEKSRLLSDRFSAERPKGSFSTLEIQRTEQGDSAMYLCASSLDRRGQAFFGQGTRLTVV.

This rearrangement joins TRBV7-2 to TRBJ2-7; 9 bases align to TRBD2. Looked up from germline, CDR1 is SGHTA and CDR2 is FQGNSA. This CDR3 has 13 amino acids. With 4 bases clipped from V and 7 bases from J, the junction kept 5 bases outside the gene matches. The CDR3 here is CASSSVAGVEQYF. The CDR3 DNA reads TGTGCCAGCAGCTCCGTAGCGGGAGTTGAGCAGTACTTC.

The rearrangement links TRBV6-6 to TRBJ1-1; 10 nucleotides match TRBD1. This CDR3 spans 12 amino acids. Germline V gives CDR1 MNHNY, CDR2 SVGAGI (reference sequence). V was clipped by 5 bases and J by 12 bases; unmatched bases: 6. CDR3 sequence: CASSPGQGVSFF. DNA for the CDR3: TGTGCCAGCAGTCCTGGACAGGGGGTATCTTTCTTT.

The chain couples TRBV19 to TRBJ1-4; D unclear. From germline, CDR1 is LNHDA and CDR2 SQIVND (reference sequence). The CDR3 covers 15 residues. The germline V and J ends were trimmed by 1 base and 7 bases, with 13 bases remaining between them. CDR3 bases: TGTGCCAGTAGTATAGGCCTCGGATCAGGTGAAAAACTGTTTTTT. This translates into CASSIGLGSGEKLFF.

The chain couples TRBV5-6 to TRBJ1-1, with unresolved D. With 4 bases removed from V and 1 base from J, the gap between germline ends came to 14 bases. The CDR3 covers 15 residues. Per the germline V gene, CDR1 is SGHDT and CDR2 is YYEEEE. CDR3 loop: CASSTTYRKNTEAFF. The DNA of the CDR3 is TGTGCCAGCAGCACAACATACAGAAAGAACACTGAAGCTTTCTTT. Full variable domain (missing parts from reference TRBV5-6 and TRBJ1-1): DAGVTQSPTHLIKTRGQQVTLRCSPKSGHDTVSWYQQALGQGPQFIFQYYEEEERQRGNFPDRFSGHQFPNYSSELNVNALLLGDSALYLCASSTTYRKNTEAFFGQGTRLTVV.

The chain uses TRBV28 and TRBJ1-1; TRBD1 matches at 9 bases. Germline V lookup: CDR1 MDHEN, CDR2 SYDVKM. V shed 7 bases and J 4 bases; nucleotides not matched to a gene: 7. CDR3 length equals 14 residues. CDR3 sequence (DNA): TGTGCCAGCACCCCAGGACAGGGGCCCACTGAAGCTTTCTTT. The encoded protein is CASTPGQGPTEAFF.

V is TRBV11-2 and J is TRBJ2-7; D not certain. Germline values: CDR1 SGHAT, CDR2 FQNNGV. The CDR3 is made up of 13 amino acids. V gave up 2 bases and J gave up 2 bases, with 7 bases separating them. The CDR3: CASSLRTAYEQYF. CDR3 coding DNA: TGTGCCAGCAGCTTAAGAACAGCCTACGAGCAGTACTTC. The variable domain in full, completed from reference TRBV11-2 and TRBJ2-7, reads EAGVAQSPRYKIIEKRQSVAFWCNPISGHATLYWYQQILGQGPKLLIQFQNNGVVDDSQLPKDRFSAERLKGVDSTLKIQPAKLEDSAVYLCASSLRTAYEQYFGPGTRLTVT.

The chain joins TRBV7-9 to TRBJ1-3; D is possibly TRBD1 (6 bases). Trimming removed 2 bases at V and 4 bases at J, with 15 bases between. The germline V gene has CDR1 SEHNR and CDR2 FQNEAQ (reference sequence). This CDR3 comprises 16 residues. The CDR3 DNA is TGTGCCAGCAGCTTATTACCTGGACAGCTAGGAAACACCATATATTTT. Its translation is CASSLLPGQLGNTIYF. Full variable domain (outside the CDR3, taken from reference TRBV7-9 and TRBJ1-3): DTGVSQNPRHKITKRGQNVTFRCDPISEHNRLYWYRQTLGQGPEFLTYFQNEAQLEKSRLLSDRFSAERPKGSFSTLEIQRTEQGDSAMYLCASSLLPGQLGNTIYFGEGSWLTVV.

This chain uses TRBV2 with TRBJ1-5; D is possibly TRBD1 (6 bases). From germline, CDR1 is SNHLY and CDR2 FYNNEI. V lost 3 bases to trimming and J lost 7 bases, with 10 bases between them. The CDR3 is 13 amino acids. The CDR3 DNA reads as TGTGCCAGCAGTGAGGGGGCGAGACAGCCCCAGCATTTT. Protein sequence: CASSEGARQPQHF.

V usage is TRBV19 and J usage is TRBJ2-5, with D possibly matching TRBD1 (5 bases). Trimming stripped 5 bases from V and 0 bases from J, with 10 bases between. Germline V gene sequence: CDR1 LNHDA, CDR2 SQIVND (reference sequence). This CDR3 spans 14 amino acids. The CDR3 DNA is TGTGCCAGTAGTGAAGGGGAAGACCAAGAGACCCAGTACTTC. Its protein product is CASSEGEDQETQYF.

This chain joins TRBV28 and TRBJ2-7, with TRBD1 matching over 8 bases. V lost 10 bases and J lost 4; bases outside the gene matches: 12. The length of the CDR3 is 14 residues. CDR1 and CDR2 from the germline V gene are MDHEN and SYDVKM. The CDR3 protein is CATSPGQAAYEQYF. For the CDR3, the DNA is TGTGCCACGTCACCGGGACAGGCAGCGTACGAGCAGTACTTC.

CDR3 DNA sequence: TGTGCCAGCAGCGTACGGGCTAGCGAGGAGACCCAGTACTTC. This sequence encodes CASSVRASEETQYF. V usage is TRBV11-2 and J usage is TRBJ2-5; tentative D call: TRBD2 (6 bases). Germline V lookup: CDR1 SGHAT, CDR2 FQNNGV. This CDR3 contains 14 residues. V shed 5 bases and J shed 5 bases, with 15 bases lying between them.